The 20 T cell receptor beta chains below all came from one sample that was sequenced in a study of T cell repertoires in cytomegalovirus infection. TCRdb reprocessed the reads via MiXCR and lists one record per CDR3 protein. The sample includes about 180,000 distinct CDR3 sequences, about 15% seen only once; the top ten take approximately 25%. The sequencing sample was made of CD8+ T cells from PBMCs. The receptors derive from a human donor in good health (CMV status not recorded). Some clones in this sample may be carry-over from other donors' samples.

This rearrangement joins TRBV11-2 to TRBJ2-1; D remains unclear. Germline V lookup: CDR1 SGHAT, CDR2 FQNNGV. The germline V and J ends were trimmed by 0 bases and 5 bases, with 11 bases remaining between them. The CDR3 contains 15 residues. The CDR3 DNA reads as TGTGCCAGCAGCTTAGAGGCCCAGACCGACAATGAGCAGTTCTTC. It is translated as CASSLEAQTDNEQFF.

The chain links TRBV7-9 to TRBJ2-7; 7 positions agree with TRBD1. The germline V gene has CDR1 SEHNR and CDR2 FQNEAQ (reference sequence). The CDR3 is made up of 16 amino acids. Unmatched junction bases numbered 12, after V lost 4 bases and J lost 3 bases. CDR3 residues: CASSSSRDSIVYEQYF. CDR3 in DNA: TGTGCCAGCAGCTCGTCCCGGGACAGCATTGTCTACGAGCAGTACTTC.

The table lists this clonotype with a few counts. This chain uses TRBV7-9 with TRBJ2-7, with D possibly TRBD1 on 7 matching bases. This CDR3 contains 15 residues. The V gene lost 4 bases and the J gene lost 0 bases, with 13 bases spanning the gap. CDR1 and CDR2 (germline): SEHNR, FQNEAQ (reference sequence). CDR3 protein: CASSSPGDSSYEQYF. CDR3 bases: TGTGCCAGCAGCTCCCCGGGGGACAGCTCCTACGAGCAGTACTTC.

The J gene is TRBJ1-1, the V gene TRBV5-4; D ambiguous. The CDR3 sequence is 15 residues long. V lost 9 bases, J lost 4 bases, and 22 bases lay in between. Germline assignment: CDR1 SGHNT and CDR2 YYREEE (reference sequence). CDR3 sequence reads: CAINAEGRMITEAFF. CDR3 DNA: TGTGCCATCAATGCGGAAGGGAGGATGATCACTGAAGCTTTCTTT. The variable domain in full, with the rest retrieved from reference TRBV5-4 and TRBJ1-1, is ETGVTQSPTHLIKTRGQQVTLRCSSQSGHNTVSWYQQALGQGPQFIFQYYREEENGRGNFPPRFSGLQFPNYSSELNVNALELDDSALYLCAINAEGRMITEAFFGQGTRLTVV.

This clonotype has more than one count but fewer than ten. The chain combines TRBV6-5 with TRBJ1-6; D ambiguous. This CDR3 spans 15 amino acids. Germline V CDR1 and CDR2: MNHEY, SVGAGI. V shed 6 bases and J shed 6 bases, with 15 bases lying between them. The CDR3 DNA reads TGTGCCAGCAGGCCCGGGCTGGGCTTTAATTCACCCCTCCACTTT. It codes for CASRPGLGFNSPLHF.

The rearrangement uses TRBV10-3 and TRBJ2-1, with D perhaps TRBD2 (6 bases). Looked up from germline, CDR1 is ENHRY and CDR2 is SYGVKD. CDR3 length equals 16 residues. Trimming removed 6 bases from V and 3 bases from J, with 18 bases in between. The CDR3 DNA is TGTGCCATCAGGGACCCGGCGGCGGGATTCTACAATGAGCAGTTCTTC. It yields the protein CAIRDPAAGFYNEQFF.

This clonotype was seen a few times. J is TRBJ2-5 and V is TRBV6-5, with 11 bases aligning to TRBD1. The CDR3 totals 17 residues. J was trimmed by 5 bases and V by 4 bases; bases with no gene match: 12. The V gene's germline CDR1 is MNHEY and CDR2 SVGAGI. The CDR3 is CASSSRTDRGRWETQYF. The CDR3 DNA follows: TGTGCCAGCAGTTCGAGAACGGACAGGGGGCGTTGGGAGACCCAGTACTTC.

This chain connects TRBV12-3 or TRBV12-4 to TRBJ1-2, with D perhaps TRBD1 (5 bases). The CDR3 runs to 16 residues. The V gene lost 0 bases and the J gene lost 6 bases, with 17 bases spanning the gap. The CDR3 reads CASSLAFQGSANGYTF. The DNA of the CDR3 is TGTGCCAGCAGTTTAGCTTTCCAGGGAAGTGCCAATGGCTACACCTTC.

V usage is TRBV27 and J usage is TRBJ2-7; possible D gene TRBD1, 5 bases. The CDR3 contains 14 residues. Germline V gene sequence: CDR1 MNHEY, CDR2 SMNVEV (reference sequence). V lost 5 bases and J 2 bases, leaving 13 bases between the germline ends. CDR3 in DNA: TGTGCCAGCAGTCTTCAGGGCAGAGCCTACGAGCAGTACTTC. Translating it yields CASSLQGRAYEQYF.

This clonotype appeared many times. The chain uses TRBV7-6 and TRBJ1-1; a weak D match, TRBD1 (5 bases). Trimming shortened V by 9 bases and J by 0 bases, and 14 bases separated the two germline ends. CDR1 is SGHVS, CDR2 FNYEAQ, per germline. CDR3 length: 14 amino acids. The CDR3 loop is CASSAGFLNTEAFF. CDR3 DNA: TGTGCCAGTAGCGCAGGGTTTTTGAACACTGAAGCTTTCTTT.

As DNA, the CDR3 is TGTGCCAGCAGCAGCGAGACAGAAATCAACACTGAAGCTTTCTTT. It is translated as CASSSETEINTEAFF. The chain recombines TRBV7-9 with TRBJ1-1; a weak D match, TRBD1 (5 bases). V was clipped by 5 bases and J by 2 bases, with 15 bases between them. The CDR3 runs 15 residues. CDR1 and CDR2 (germline): SEHNR, FQNEAQ (reference sequence).

The chain links TRBV11-2 to TRBJ2-3; D perhaps matches TRBD1 (6 bases). The CDR3 runs 16 residues. Germline V gene data show CDR1 as SGHAT and CDR2 as FQNNGV. Trimming shortened V by 4 bases and J by 1 base, and 15 bases separated the two germline ends. DNA of the CDR3: TGTGCCAGCAGCTATCACAGGGAAAGGGGCACAGATACGCAGTATTTT. This encodes CASSYHRERGTDTQYF.

The chain combines TRBV7-2 with TRBJ1-5; D is perhaps TRBD1 (5 bases). V gave up 3 bases and J gave up 5 bases, with 11 bases separating them. Germline values: CDR1 SGHTA, CDR2 FQGNSA. The CDR3 length is 14 residues. As DNA, the CDR3 is TGTGCCAGCAGCTTGAACAGGAATTATCAGCCCCAGCATTTT. Protein sequence: CASSLNRNYQPQHF.

This clonotype turned up a few times. The rearrangement links TRBV6-6 to TRBJ2-5; D remains ambiguous. Trimming cost V 0 bases and J 1 base, with 12 bases left between them. From germline, CDR1 is MNHNY and CDR2 SVGAGI (reference sequence). This CDR3 contains 16 residues. CDR3 DNA sequence: TGTGCCAGCAGTTACTCGCCTTTTACCCCCCAAGAGACCCAGTACTTC. This encodes CASSYSPFTPQETQYF.

This clonotype was seen at least ten times. The gene calls are TRBV19 and TRBJ1-1; D may be TRBD1 (5 bases). The CDR3 runs to 15 residues. The V end lost 3 bases, the J end lost 4 bases, and 15 bases lay between the germline ends. The germline V gene encodes CDR1 LNHDA and CDR2 SQIVND (reference sequence). The CDR3 nucleotides read TGTGCCAGTAGTATTAGTGGGACCCCGGGCACTGAAGCTTTCTTT. It translates to CASSISGTPGTEAFF.

The rearrangement links TRBV10-3 to TRBJ2-1; 10 bases map to TRBD1. The germline gives CDR1 ENHRY, CDR2 SYGVKD. The CDR3 sequence is 19 residues long. J gave up 5 bases and V 6 bases, and 19 bases lay outside the gene matches. The CDR3 sequence: CAIRERDRGIRQGDNEQFF. The CDR3, as DNA: TGTGCCATCAGAGAACGGGACAGGGGCATAAGGCAAGGAGACAATGAGCAGTTCTTC.

This clonotype turned up a few times. The chain combines TRBV7-9 with TRBJ2-3; TRBD2 matches 8 bases. Germline values: CDR1 SEHNR, CDR2 FQNEAQ (reference sequence). After removal of 5 bases from V and 4 bases from J, the junction contained 11 bases not matched to a gene. This CDR3 has 16 amino acids. CDR3 nucleotides: TGTGCCAGCAGCCCCCGGGGAGCGGGGGATTCAGATACGCAGTATTTT. Its protein product is CASSPRGAGDSDTQYF.

This clonotype was seen ten or more times. The chain couples TRBV7-2 to TRBJ1-2; 11 positions match TRBD1. The CDR3 consists of 15 residues. The V gene's germline CDR1 is SGHTA and CDR2 FQGNSA. V gave up 5 bases and J gave up 3 bases; unmatched junction bases: 5. CDR3 bases: TGTGCCAGCAGCCTGGGACAGGGGGTAGACTATGGCTACACCTTC. It translates to CASSLGQGVDYGYTF.

This clonotype has a handful of counts. The rearrangement links TRBV12-3 or TRBV12-4 to TRBJ2-7, with 8 bases matching TRBD1. The CDR3 is made up of 12 amino acids. V shed 6 bases and J 6 bases; nucleotides not matched to a gene: 4. The CDR3 bases are TGTGCCAGCAGCGACAGGGGTCTCGAGCAGTACTTC. Its translation is CASSDRGLEQYF.

The sample holds a few counts of this clonotype. The CDR3 coding sequence is TGTGCCAGCAGCTCGGTTGTTACGCAGTATTTT. It is translated as CASSSVVTQYF. The chain uses TRBV7-4 and TRBJ2-3; unclear D gene. This CDR3 is 11 amino acids long. The germline V gene has CDR1 SGHVT and CDR2 SQSDAQ. V was pared by 4 bases and J by 8 bases, with 7 bases between.